This is a list of T cell receptor beta chains from one sample in a study of T-cell reconstitution after alpha-beta-depleted transplantation in children. TCRdb passed the PCR reads through MiXCR, listing each CDR3 protein once. The data contain a few hundred thousand distinct CDR3 sequences, around two fifths of them seen just once; the ten biggest clones take up around a quarter. The sample in question was PBMCs, obtained before TCRalphabeta/CD19-depleted stem cell transplant. The receptors stem from a girl aged 2 to 10 with aplastic anemia, due to receive a stem cell transplant. The CDR3 runs from the conserved cysteine through the conserved F or W. The order of the fields is D gene, J gene, V gene, clone size, CDR3 DNA, CDR3 protein. D genes are given only for firm matches. Size tells how often a clone was seen (once, few, many) or the class of an expanded clone, and some rows leave it out.

D: NA; J: TRBJ2-1; V: TRBV7-2; size: many; DNA: TGTGCCAGCAGCTTAGCCACAGCGTCCAGCTCCTACAATGAGCAGTTCTTC; CDR3: CASSLATASSSYNEQFF
D: NA; J: TRBJ2-3; V: TRBV9; size: NA; DNA: TGTGCCAGCGGGGCAGACCTTAGCACAGATACGCAGTATTTT; CDR3: CASGADLSTDTQYF
D: NA; J: TRBJ2-7; V: TRBV20-1; size: NA; DNA: TGCAGTGCTAGGAGACTAGTCCCCTACGAGCAGTACTTC; CDR3: CSARRLVPYEQYF
D: NA; J: TRBJ2-1; V: TRBV7-2; size: NA; DNA: TGTGCCAGCAGCGGGTGGACTTTGGATGAGCAGTTCTTC; CDR3: CASSGWTLDEQFF
D: NA; J: TRBJ2-1; V: TRBV7-6; size: NA; DNA: TGTGCCAGCAGCCGGGCTGAAAGCTCCTACAATGAGCAGTTCTTC; CDR3: CASSRAESSYNEQFF
D: TRBD2; J: TRBJ2-1; V: TRBV7-2; size: many; DNA: TGTGCCAGCAGCTTAGTCGGGGGACTAGCGGGAAACAATGAGCAGTTCTTC; CDR3: CASSLVGGLAGNNEQFF
D: NA; J: TRBJ2-1; V: TRBV5-6; size: few; DNA: TGTGCCAGCAGCTTGCCAGCGCCTAGCTCCTACAATGAGCAGTTCTTC; CDR3: CASSLPAPSSYNEQFF
D: NA; J: TRBJ2-1; V: TRBV5-5; size: many; DNA: TGTGCCAGCAGCTTGGTATTCCCTCGAGACAATGAGCAGTTCTTC; CDR3: CASSLVFPRDNEQFF
D: TRBD1; J: TRBJ1-2; V: TRBV6-1; size: few; DNA: TGTGCCAGCAGCCGGGACAGGGGCTATGGCTACACCTTC; CDR3: CASSRDRGYGYTF
D: NA; J: TRBJ2-7; V: TRBV20-1; size: many; DNA: TGCAGTGCTAGCGTCCGGGGGTACGAGCAGTACTTC; CDR3: CSASVRGYEQYF
D: TRBD2; J: TRBJ2-3; V: TRBV5-1; size: many; DNA: TGCGCCAGCAGCTTGTCCCCTGCCGGGAGGGCCACAGATACGCAGTATTTT; CDR3: CASSLSPAGRATDTQYF
D: NA; J: TRBJ1-2; V: TRBV4-1; size: NA; DNA: TGCGCCAGCAGCCAAGATCAAAAACTAAACCTAACCTTC; CDR3: CASSQDQKLNLTF
D: NA; J: TRBJ2-7; V: TRBV20-1; size: many; DNA: TGCAGTGCTAGGTCTCAGGACGCCTACGAGCAGTACTTC; CDR3: CSARSQDAYEQYF
D: NA; J: TRBJ1-2; V: TRBV15; size: many; DNA: TGTGCCACCAGCAGAGCGACAGGAGTACAAGCTAACTATGGCTACACCTTC; CDR3: CATSRATGVQANYGYTF
D: NA; J: TRBJ2-1; V: TRBV3-1; size: NA; DNA: TGTGCCAGCAGCCGGACGGGGGCATCCTACAATGAGCAGTTCTTC; CDR3: CASSRTGASYNEQFF
D: TRBD2; J: TRBJ2-1; V: TRBV20-1; size: NA; DNA: TGCAGTGCTAGAGATGGCGGGAGGTCTTACAATGAGCAGTTCTTC; CDR3: CSARDGGRSYNEQFF
D: NA; J: TRBJ2-7; V: TRBV11-2; size: few; DNA: TGTGCCAGCAGCTTAGGTAGGGATACCTCCTACGAGCAGTACTTC; CDR3: CASSLGRDTSYEQYF
D: TRBD2; J: TRBJ2-5; V: TRBV20-1; size: once; DNA: TGCAGTGCTAGGACGCTAGCGGAATACCAAGAGACCCAGTACTTC; CDR3: CSARTLAEYQETQYF
D: NA; J: TRBJ2-7; V: TRBV10-3; size: many; DNA: TGTGCCATCGGGGGTGGGATCTCCTACGAGCAGTACTTC; CDR3: CAIGGGISYEQYF
D: NA; J: TRBJ2-3; V: TRBV7-2; size: NA; DNA: TGTGCCAGCAGCCCACAGTGGCGGGGAAGCACAGATACGCAGTATTTT; CDR3: CASSPQWRGSTDTQYF
D: NA; J: TRBJ2-3; V: TRBV20-1; size: NA; DNA: TGCAGTGCTAGGGGACTCCGCCCCAGCACAGATACGCAGTATTTT; CDR3: CSARGLRPSTDTQYF
D: NA; J: TRBJ1-1; V: TRBV12-3/TRBV12-4; size: many; DNA: TGTGCCAGCAAACGGACAGATGAAGCTTTCTTT; CDR3: CASKRTDEAFF